This T cell receptor beta chain originates from a study of blood T cell repertoires in COVID-19. The CDR3 contains 16 residues. The V and J ends lost 5 bases and 0 bases respectively, with 14 bases between them. The germline CDR1 and CDR2 sequences are SEHNR and FQNEAQ (reference sequence). The method was immunoSEQ multiplex PCR; TCRdb's version includes in-frame clones alone and lacks a portion of them. The table has more than 95,000 clones, roughly 87% seen once. The sequencing input was peripheral blood. V gene TRBV7-9 combines with J gene TRBJ2-4; D possibly corresponds to TRBD1 (6 bases). The TCR comes from a human donor in a cohort sampled during active COVID-19. CDR3 in amino acids: CASSTSGQLAKNIQYF. In DNA form, the CDR3 reads TGTGCCAGCAGCACCTCGGGACAACTAGCCAAAAACATTCAGTACTTC. The full variable domain, in which reference TRBV7-9 and TRBJ2-4 provide the parts outside the CDR3, is DTGVSQNPRHKITKRGQNVTFRCDPISEHNRLYWYRQTLGQGPEFLTYFQNEAQLEKSRLLSDRFSAERPKGSFSTLEIQRTEQGDSAMYLCASSTSGQLAKNIQYFGAGTRLSVL.